This T cell receptor (beta chain) was obtained from a study of OX40 agonist ivuxolimab in advanced cancers. This table comes from immunoSEQ multiplex PCR, and its TCRdb copy is limited to in-frame clones, with some not included. The table lists about 83,000 clones, roughly 83% of them singletons. The length of the CDR3 is 15 residues. CDR1 and CDR2 from the germline V gene are SGHNT and YENEEA. V lost 5 bases to trimming and J lost 0 bases, with 14 bases between them. This TCR was recovered from an adult with an advanced solid tumor such as melanoma, head and neck, liver or kidney cancer. The rearrangement joins TRBV11-3 to TRBJ2-7, with a weak D call TRBD1 (6 bases). The sample was CD4+ or CD8+ T cells sorted from blood, taken in a trial of the OX40 agonist ivuxolimab. The CDR3 sequence: CASSTSGTLSYEQYF. The DNA for the CDR3 is TGTGCCAGCAGCACCTCCGGGACACTCTCCTACGAGCAGTACTTC.